Reported below is one TCR beta chain. After removal of 6 bases from V and 7 bases from J, the junction contained 6 bases not matched to a gene. Germline-derived CDR1 and CDR2 are MDHEN and SYDVKM. This CDR3 contains 14 residues. Clones were sequenced by immunoSEQ multiplex PCR, and TCRdb holds only the in-frame ones, with some missing. The top ten hold around 0.47% of the sample, which has some 1,100,000 clones, approximately 80% seen once. The sample originates from a study of shared clonotypes between healthy human individuals. Study context: Every donor yielded three CD4 naive, three CD4 memory, two CD8 naive and one CD8 memory plate.

The V and J genes are TRBV28 and TRBJ1-4; 9 nucleotides align to TRBD1. The TCR comes from a young man in good health. Some clones in this sample may be carry-over from other donors' samples. What was sequenced was memory CD4+ T cells from PBMCs. Subset indicated: CD45RA-negative fraction. CDR3 nucleotides: TGTGCCAGCAGACAGGGGGCTACTCCTGAAAAACTGTTTTTT. Translating gives CASRQGATPEKLFF.